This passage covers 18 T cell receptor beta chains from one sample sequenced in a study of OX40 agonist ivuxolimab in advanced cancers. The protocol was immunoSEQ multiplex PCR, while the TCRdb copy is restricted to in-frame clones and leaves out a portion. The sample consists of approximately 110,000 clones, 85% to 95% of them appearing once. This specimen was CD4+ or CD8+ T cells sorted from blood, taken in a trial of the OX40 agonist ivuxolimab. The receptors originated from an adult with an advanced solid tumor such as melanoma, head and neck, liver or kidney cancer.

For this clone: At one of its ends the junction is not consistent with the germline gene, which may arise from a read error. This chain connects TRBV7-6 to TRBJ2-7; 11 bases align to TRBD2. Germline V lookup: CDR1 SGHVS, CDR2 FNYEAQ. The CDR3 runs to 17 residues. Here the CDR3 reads CASSVAGGPLSPYEQYF. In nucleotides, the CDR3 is TGTGCCAGCAGCGTAGCGGGGGGGCCACTAAGCCCCTACGAGCAGTACTTC.

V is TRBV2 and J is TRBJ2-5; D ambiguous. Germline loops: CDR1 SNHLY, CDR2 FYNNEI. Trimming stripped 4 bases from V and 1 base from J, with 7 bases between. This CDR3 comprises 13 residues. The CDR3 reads CASSVRTQETQYF. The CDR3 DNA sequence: TGTGCCAGCAGTGTGAGGACCCAAGAGACCCAGTACTTC.

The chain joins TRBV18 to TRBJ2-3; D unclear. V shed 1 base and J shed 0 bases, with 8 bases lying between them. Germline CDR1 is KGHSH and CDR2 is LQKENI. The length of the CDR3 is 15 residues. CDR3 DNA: TGTGCCAGCTCACCACTTCAACAGAGCACAGATACGCAGTATTTT. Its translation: CASSPLQQSTDTQYF.

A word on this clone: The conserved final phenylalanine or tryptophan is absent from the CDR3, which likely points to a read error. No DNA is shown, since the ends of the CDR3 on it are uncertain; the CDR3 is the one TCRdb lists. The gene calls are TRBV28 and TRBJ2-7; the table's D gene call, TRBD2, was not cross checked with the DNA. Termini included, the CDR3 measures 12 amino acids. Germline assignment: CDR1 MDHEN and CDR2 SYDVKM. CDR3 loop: CASSAGTSGIIL.

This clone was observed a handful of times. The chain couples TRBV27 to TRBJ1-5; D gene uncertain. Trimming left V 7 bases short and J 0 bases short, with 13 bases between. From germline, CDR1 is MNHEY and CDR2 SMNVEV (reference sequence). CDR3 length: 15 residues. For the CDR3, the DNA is TGTGCCAGCAACCCCTTGAGGAATAGCAATCAGCCCCAGCATTTT. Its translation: CASNPLRNSNQPQHF.

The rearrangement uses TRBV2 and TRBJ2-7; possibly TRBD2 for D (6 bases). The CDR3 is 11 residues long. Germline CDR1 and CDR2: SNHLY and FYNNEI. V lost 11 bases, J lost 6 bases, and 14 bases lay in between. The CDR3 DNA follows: TGTGCCGGGTCGGGGGTCCGCGAGCAGTACTTC. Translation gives CAGSGVREQYF.

The CDR3 region is CASSQTGRIYGYTF. CDR3 nucleotide sequence: TGTGCCAGCAGCCAGACAGGACGGATCTATGGCTACACCTTC. The rearrangement links TRBV14 to TRBJ1-2; perhaps TRBD1 as D (6 bases). V was cut by 3 bases and J by 4 bases, with 12 bases left in between. The CDR3 extends over 14 amino acids. Germline V gene sequence: CDR1 SGHDN, CDR2 FVKESK.

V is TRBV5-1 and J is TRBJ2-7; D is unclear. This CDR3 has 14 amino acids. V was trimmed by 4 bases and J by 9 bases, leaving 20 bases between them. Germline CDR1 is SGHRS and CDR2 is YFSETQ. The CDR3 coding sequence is TGCGCCAGCAGCCCCCAAGCAGGTTCGGAAGGGCAGTACTTC. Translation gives CASSPQAGSEGQYF.

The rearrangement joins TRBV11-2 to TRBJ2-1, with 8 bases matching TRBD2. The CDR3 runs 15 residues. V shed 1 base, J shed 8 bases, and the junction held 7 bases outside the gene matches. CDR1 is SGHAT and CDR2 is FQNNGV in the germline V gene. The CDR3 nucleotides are TGTGCCAGCAGCTTAGGGCGGGCGCGGGAGGATGAGCAGTTCTTC. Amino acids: CASSLGRAREDEQFF.

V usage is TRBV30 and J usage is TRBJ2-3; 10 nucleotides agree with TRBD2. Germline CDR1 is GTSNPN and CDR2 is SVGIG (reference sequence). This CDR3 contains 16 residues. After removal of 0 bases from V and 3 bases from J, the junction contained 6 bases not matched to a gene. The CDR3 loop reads CAWSVQAGGGTDTQYF. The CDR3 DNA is TGTGCCTGGAGTGTACAAGCGGGAGGGGGTACAGATACGCAGTATTTT.

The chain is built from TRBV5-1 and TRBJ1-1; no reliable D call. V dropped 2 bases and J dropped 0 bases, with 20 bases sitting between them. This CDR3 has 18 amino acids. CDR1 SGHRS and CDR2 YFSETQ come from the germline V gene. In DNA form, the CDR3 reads TGCGCCAGCAGCTTTAATCCGGGTATGGGAAGAATGAACACTGAAGCTTTCTTT. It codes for CASSFNPGMGRMNTEAFF. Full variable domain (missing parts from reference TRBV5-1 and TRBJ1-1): KAGVTQTPRYLIKTRGQQVTLSCSPISGHRSVSWYQQTPGQGLQFLFEYFSETQRNKGNFPGRFSGRQFSNSRSEMNVSTLELGDSALYLCASSFNPGMGRMNTEAFFGQGTRLTVV.

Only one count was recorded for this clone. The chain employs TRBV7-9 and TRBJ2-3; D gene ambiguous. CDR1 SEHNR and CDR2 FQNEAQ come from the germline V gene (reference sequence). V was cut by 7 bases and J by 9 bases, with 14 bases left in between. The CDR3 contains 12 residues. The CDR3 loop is CASKGDPLTQYF. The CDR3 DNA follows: TGTGCCAGCAAGGGCGATCCCCTCACGCAGTATTTT.

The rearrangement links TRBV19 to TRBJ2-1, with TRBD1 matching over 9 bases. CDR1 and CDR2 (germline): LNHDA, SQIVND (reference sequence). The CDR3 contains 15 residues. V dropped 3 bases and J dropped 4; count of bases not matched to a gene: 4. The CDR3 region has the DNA TGTGCCAGTAGTATGGGACAGGGTGGTTACAATGAGCAGTTCTTC. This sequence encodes CASSMGQGGYNEQFF. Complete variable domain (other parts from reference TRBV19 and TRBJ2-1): DGGITQSPKYLFRKEGQNVTLSCEQNLNHDAMYWYRQDPGQGLRLIYYSQIVNDFQKGDIAEGYSVSREKKESFPLTVTSAQKNPTAFYLCASSMGQGGYNEQFFGPGTRLTVL.

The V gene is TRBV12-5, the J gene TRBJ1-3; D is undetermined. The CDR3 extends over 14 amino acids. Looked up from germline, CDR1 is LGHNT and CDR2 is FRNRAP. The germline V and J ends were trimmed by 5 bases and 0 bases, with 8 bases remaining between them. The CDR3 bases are TGTGCTAGTGGTCCCTCTCGCTCTGGAAACACCATATATTTT. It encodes CASGPSRSGNTIYF.

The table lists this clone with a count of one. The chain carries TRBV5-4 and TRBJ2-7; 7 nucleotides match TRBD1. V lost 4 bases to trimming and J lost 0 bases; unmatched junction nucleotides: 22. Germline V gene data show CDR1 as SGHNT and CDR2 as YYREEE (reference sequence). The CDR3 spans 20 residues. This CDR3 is CASSPEMVGIPTGSSYEQYF. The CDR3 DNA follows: TGTGCCAGCAGCCCGGAGATGGTGGGAATTCCGACAGGGAGCTCCTACGAGCAGTACTTC.

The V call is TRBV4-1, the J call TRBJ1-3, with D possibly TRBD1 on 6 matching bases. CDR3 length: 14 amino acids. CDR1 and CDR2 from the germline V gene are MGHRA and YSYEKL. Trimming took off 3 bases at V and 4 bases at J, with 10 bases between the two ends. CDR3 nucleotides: TGCGCCAGCAGCCAGGGACATTCGGGAAACACCATATATTTT. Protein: CASSQGHSGNTIYF.

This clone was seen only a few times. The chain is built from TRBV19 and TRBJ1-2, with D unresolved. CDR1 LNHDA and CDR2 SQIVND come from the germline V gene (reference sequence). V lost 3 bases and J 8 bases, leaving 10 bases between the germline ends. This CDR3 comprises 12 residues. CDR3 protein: CASSILMGGYTF. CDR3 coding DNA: TGTGCCAGTAGTATCCTGATGGGCGGCTACACCTTC. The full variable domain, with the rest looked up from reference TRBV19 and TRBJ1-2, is DGGITQSPKYLFRKEGQNVTLSCEQNLNHDAMYWYRQDPGQGLRLIYYSQIVNDFQKGDIAEGYSVSREKKESFPLTVTSAQKNPTAFYLCASSILMGGYTFGSGTRLTVV.

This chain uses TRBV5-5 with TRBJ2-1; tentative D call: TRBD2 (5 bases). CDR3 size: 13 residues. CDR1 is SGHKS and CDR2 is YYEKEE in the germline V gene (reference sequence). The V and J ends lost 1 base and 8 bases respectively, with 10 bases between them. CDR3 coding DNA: TGTGCCAGCAGCTTGCCCAGCGGCCATGAGCAGTTCTTC. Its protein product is CASSLPSGHEQFF.